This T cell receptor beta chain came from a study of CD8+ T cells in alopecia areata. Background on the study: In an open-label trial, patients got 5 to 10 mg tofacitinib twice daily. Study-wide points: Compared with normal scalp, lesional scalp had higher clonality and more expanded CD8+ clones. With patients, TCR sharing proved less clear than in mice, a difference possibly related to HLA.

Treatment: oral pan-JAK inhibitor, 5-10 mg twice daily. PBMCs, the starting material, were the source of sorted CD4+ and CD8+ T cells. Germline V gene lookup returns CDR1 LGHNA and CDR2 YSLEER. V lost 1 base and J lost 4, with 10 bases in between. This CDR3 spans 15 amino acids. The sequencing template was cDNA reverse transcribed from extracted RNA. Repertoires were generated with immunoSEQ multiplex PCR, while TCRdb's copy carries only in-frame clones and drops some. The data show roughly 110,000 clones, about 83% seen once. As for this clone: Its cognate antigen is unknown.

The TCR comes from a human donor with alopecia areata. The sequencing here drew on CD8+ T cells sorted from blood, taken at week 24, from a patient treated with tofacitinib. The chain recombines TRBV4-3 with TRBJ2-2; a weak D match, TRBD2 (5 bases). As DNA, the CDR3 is TGCGCCAGCAGCCAAGTTAACGAGGGCACCGGGGAGCTGTTTTTT. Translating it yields CASSQVNEGTGELFF.